This TCR beta chain stems from a study of beta chain features in type 1 diabetes. Background on the study: Sorted cells numbering under 110 million were examined across all samples.

What was sequenced were expressed TCRB transcripts, since all of the isolated RNA had been reverse transcribed. Generated by immunoSEQ multiplex PCR, the TCRdb table keeps only in-frame clones and is missing some. The data contain under 250,000 clones, approximately 11% of them seen just once; the ten biggest clones take up over 1%. The length of the CDR3 is 11 residues. CDR1 SGHAT and CDR2 FQNNGV come from the germline V gene. V gave up 5 bases and J gave up 5 bases, with 7 bases separating them. Markers CD45RO/CCR7/CD25/CD127/CD95/CD27 served to sort CD4+ naive, central memory, regulatory and stem cell-like memory cells.

The specimen was central memory CD4+ T cells from blood. The J gene is TRBJ2-7, the V gene TRBV11-2, with D unresolved. The source is a young man in good health. CDR3 protein: CASSLFNEQYF. For the CDR3, the DNA is TGTGCCAGCAGCCTCTTTAACGAGCAGTACTTC.